The 8 T cell receptor beta chains in this list originate from one sample, sequenced in a study of circulating and synovial CD4+ cells in juvenile arthritis. Sequencing was performed with immunoSEQ multiplex PCR; in TCRdb, only in-frame clones are kept and a portion is missing. In the table there are around 3,000 clones, under 90% of which are singletons. The source material was CD4+ T cells from synovial fluid. Receptors were obtained from a human donor with juvenile idiopathic arthritis.

This clone has more than one count but fewer than ten. This rearrangement joins TRBV5-4 to TRBJ2-1, with D tentatively TRBD2 (6 bases). CDR1 and CDR2 (germline): SGHNT, YYREEE (reference sequence). V lost 4 bases to trimming and J lost 4 bases, with 21 bases between them. The CDR3 runs 17 residues. In DNA form, the CDR3 reads TGTGCCAGCAGCCACACCGGGACTCCGCAAACTTACAATGAGCAGTTCTTC. As protein: CASSHTGTPQTYNEQFF.

V usage is TRBV10-3 and J usage is TRBJ2-5; TRBD2 agrees at 9 bases. CDR1 ENHRY and CDR2 SYGVKD come from the germline V gene. CDR3 length: 15 residues. The ends lost 6 bases at V and 4 bases at J; junction bases unmatched: 9. CDR3 DNA: TGTGCCATCAGCACCCTGGGAGCGGGGGGAGAGACCCAGTACTTC. Translating gives CAISTLGAGGETQYF.

The count of this clone is one. The V and J genes are TRBV6-1 and TRBJ1-2; a possible D gene is TRBD1 (6 bases). Between the trimmed V and J ends, which lost 5 bases and 3 bases, there was a span of 13 bases. Looked up from germline, CDR1 is MNHNS and CDR2 is SASEGT. The CDR3 extends over 14 amino acids. CDR3: CASSRQGWDYGYTF. CDR3 nucleotides: TGTGCCAGCAGTCGCCAGGGGTGGGACTATGGCTACACCTTC.

This clone was counted a few times. J is TRBJ2-5 and V is TRBV5-1; TRBD2 matches at 13 bases. Germline V gene data show CDR1 as SGHRS and CDR2 as YFSETQ. Trimming removed 0 bases from V and 0 bases from J; junction bases left unmatched: 5. This CDR3 comprises 18 residues. CDR3 loop: CASSLGLAGGFNQETQYF. The CDR3 coding sequence is TGCGCCAGCAGCTTGGGACTAGCGGGGGGATTTAACCAAGAGACCCAGTACTTC.

In its sample, this clone was seen once. The chain has TRBV5-1 and TRBJ1-4; D is possibly TRBD1 (5 bases). Germline assignment: CDR1 SGHRS and CDR2 YFSETQ. Trimming removed 5 bases from V and 0 bases from J, with 11 bases in between. There are 15 residues in the CDR3. The CDR3 spells CASSRGDSTNEKLFF. CDR3 nucleotides: TGCGCCAGCAGTCGGGGGGATTCAACTAATGAAAAACTGTTTTTT.

The chain uses TRBV4-3 and TRBJ2-3; D is unresolved. The CDR3 runs to 14 residues. V lost 1 base to trimming and J lost 2 bases, with 7 bases between them. The germline gives CDR1 LGHNA, CDR2 YSLEER. CDR3 sequence reads: CASSQGRNTDTQYF. DNA of the CDR3: TGCGCCAGCAGCCAAGGCAGAAACACAGATACGCAGTATTTT.

The rearrangement uses TRBV7-9 and TRBJ2-1; D perhaps matches TRBD1 (5 bases). Trimming pared 11 bases from V and 2 bases from J, leaving 13 bases between. The CDR3 extends over 13 amino acids. From germline, CDR1 is SEHNR and CDR2 FQNEAQ (reference sequence). The CDR3 sequence is CAGQGRAYNEQFF. The DNA of the CDR3 is TGTGCCGGTCAGGGTAGGGCCTACAATGAGCAGTTCTTC.

This chain joins TRBV5-6 and TRBJ1-1; D ambiguous. Between the trimmed V and J ends, which lost 6 bases and 4 bases, there was a span of 19 bases. From germline, CDR1 is SGHDT and CDR2 YYEEEE. The CDR3 covers 15 residues. CDR3 residues: CASNKAQQLSTEAFF. The CDR3 coding sequence is TGTGCCAGCAACAAGGCCCAACAGCTGAGCACTGAAGCTTTCTTT.